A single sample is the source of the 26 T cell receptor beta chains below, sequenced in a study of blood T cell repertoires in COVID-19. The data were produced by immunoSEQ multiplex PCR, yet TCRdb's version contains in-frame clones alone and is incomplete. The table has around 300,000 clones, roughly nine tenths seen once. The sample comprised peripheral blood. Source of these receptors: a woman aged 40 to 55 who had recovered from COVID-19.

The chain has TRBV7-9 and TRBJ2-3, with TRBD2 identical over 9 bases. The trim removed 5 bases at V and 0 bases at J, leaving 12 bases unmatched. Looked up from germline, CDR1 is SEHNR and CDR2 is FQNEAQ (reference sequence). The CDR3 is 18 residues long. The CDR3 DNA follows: TGTGCCAGCAGCCACCCGTCACAGGGACTAGCTAGCACAGATACGCAGTATTTT. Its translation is CASSHPSQGLASTDTQYF.

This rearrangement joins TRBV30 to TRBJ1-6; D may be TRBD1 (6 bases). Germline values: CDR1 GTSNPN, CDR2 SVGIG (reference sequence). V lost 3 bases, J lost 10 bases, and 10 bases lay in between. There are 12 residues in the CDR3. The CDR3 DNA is TGTGCCTGGAGAGGGGGTGGGTCACCCCTCCACTTT. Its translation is CAWRGGGSPLHF.

CDR3 region: CASSLGLDRTSYEQYF. DNA for the CDR3: TGCGCCAGCAGCTTGGGGCTGGACAGGACCTCCTACGAGCAGTACTTC. The J gene is TRBJ2-7, the V gene TRBV5-1; TRBD1 agrees at 7 bases. CDR3 length: 16 residues. CDR1 and CDR2 from the germline V gene are SGHRS and YFSETQ. V lost 0 bases, J lost 0 bases, and 6 bases stayed unmatched.

The CDR3 here is CASSLRQGSTGELFF. DNA of the CDR3: TGTGCCAGCAGCCTAAGACAGGGATCCACCGGGGAGCTGTTTTTT. The chain joins TRBV9 to TRBJ2-2, with TRBD1 matching 7 bases. CDR3 length: 15 amino acids. In germline, CDR1 is SGDLS, CDR2 YYNGEE. Trimming cost V 4 bases and J 4 bases; bases outside gene matches: 7.

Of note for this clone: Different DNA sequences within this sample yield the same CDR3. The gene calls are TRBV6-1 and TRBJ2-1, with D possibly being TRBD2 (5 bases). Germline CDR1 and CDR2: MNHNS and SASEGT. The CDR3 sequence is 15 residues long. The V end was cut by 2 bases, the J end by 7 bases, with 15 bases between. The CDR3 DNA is TGTGCCAGCAGTGAAATGGCGGGCGTGGGTAATGAGCAGTTCTTC. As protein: CASSEMAGVGNEQFF.

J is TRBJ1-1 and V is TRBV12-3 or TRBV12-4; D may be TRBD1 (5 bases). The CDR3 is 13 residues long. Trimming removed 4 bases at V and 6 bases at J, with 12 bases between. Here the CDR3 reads CASSSRRGAEAFF. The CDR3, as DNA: TGTGCCAGCAGTTCCCGGCGGGGGGCTGAAGCTTTCTTT.

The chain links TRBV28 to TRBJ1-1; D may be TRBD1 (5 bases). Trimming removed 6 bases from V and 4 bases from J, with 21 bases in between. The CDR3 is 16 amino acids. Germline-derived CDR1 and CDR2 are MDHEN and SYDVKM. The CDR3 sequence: CASSLLDTALTTEAFF. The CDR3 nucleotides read TGTGCCAGCAGCCTATTGGACACAGCCCTGACCACTGAAGCTTTCTTT.

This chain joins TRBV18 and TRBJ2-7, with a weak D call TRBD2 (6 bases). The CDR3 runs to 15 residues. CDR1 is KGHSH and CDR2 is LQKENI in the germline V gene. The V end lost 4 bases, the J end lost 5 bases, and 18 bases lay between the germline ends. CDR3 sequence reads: CASSQLVTPGDEQYF. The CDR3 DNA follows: TGTGCCAGCTCACAGCTGGTTACCCCGGGGGACGAGCAGTACTTC.

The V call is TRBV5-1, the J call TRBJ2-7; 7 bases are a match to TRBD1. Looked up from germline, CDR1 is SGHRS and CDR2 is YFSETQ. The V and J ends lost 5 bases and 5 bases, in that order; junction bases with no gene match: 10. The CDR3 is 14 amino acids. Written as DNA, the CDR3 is TGCGCCAGCAGTTCGAGACAGGGAATCCACGAGCAGTACTTC. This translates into CASSSRQGIHEQYF.

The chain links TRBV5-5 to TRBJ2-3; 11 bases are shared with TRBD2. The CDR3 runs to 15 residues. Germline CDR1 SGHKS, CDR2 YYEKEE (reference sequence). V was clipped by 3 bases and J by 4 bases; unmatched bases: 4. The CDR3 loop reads CASSSPTSGADTQYF. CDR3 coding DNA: TGTGCCAGCAGCTCCCCGACTAGCGGGGCAGATACGCAGTATTTT.

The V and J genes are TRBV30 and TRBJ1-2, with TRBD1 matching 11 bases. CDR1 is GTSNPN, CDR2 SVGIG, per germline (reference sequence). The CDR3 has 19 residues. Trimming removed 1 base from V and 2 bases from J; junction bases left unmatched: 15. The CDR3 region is CAWSDPDRGLVTTNYGYTF. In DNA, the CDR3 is TGTGCCTGGAGTGACCCGGACAGGGGGCTAGTTACTACGAACTATGGCTACACCTTC.

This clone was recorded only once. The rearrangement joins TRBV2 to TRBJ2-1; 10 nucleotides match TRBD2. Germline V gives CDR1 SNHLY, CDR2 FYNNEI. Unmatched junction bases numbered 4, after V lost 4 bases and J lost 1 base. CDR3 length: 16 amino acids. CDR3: CASSVASGSSYNEQFF. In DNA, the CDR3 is TGTGCCAGCAGTGTGGCTAGCGGGAGTTCCTACAATGAGCAGTTCTTC.

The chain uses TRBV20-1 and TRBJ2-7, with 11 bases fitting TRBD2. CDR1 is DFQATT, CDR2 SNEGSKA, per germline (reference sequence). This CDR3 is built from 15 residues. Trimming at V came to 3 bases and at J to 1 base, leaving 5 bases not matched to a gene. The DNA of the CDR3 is TGCAGTGCTAGTAGTAGCGGGAGGGCTTCCTACGAGCAGTACTTC. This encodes CSASSSGRASYEQYF.

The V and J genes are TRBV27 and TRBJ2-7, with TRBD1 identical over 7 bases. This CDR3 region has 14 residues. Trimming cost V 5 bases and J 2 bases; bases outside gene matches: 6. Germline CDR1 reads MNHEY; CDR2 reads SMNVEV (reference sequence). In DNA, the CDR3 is TGTGCCAGCAGTATAAACAGGGGAGCCTACGAGCAGTACTTC. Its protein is CASSINRGAYEQYF.

DNA for the CDR3: TGTGCCAGCAGTGCTGAGGGGGCGGAAAATCAGCCCCAGCATTTT. Its translation is CASSAEGAENQPQHF. The chain couples TRBV2 to TRBJ1-5; 7 nucleotides match TRBD1. V lost 4 bases, J lost 4 bases, and 7 bases stayed unmatched. The V gene's germline CDR1 is SNHLY and CDR2 FYNNEI. This CDR3 region has 15 residues.

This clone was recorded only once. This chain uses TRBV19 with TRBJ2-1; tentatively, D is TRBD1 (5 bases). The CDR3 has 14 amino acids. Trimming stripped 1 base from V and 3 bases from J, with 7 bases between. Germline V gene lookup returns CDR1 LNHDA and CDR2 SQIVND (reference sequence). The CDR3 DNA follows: TGTGCCAGTAGTATAGGTACAGGCTACAATGAGCAGTTCTTC. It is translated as CASSIGTGYNEQFF.

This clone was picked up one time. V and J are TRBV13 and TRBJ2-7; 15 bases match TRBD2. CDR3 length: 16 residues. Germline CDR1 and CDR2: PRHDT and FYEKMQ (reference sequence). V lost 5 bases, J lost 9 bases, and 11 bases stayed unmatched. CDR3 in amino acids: CASSPEGTSGRNGQYF. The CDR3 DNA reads TGTGCCAGCAGCCCAGAAGGGACTAGCGGGAGGAATGGGCAGTACTTC.

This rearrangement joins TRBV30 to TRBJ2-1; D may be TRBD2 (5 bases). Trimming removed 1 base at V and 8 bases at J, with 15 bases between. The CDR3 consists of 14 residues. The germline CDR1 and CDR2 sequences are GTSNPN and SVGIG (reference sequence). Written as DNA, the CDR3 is TGTGCCTGGAGTGGGGTCCGGGAAGGAGATGAGCAGTTCTTC. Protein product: CAWSGVREGDEQFF.

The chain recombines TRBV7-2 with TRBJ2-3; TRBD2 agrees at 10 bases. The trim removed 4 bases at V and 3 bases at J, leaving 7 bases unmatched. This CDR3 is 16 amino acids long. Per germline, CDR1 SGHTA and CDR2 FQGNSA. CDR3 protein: CASSSGYSGGTDTQYF. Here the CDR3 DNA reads TGTGCCAGCAGCTCCGGCTATAGCGGGGGGACAGATACGCAGTATTTT.

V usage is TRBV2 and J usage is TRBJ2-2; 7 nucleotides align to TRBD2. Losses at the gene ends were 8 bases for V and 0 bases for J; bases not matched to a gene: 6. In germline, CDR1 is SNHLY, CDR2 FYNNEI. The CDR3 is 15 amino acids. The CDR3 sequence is CASSRLAANTGELFF. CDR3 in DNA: TGTGCCAGCTCCAGACTAGCAGCGAACACCGGGGAGCTGTTTTTT.

The CDR3 nucleotides are TGTGCCAGCAGTCGACAGGGGGATGGCTACACCTTC. Translated, it gives CASSRQGDGYTF. This chain uses TRBV28 with TRBJ1-2; 9 bases are a match to TRBD1. CDR3 length: 12 residues. Germline lookup yields CDR1 MDHEN and CDR2 SYDVKM. The ends lost 5 bases at V and 6 bases at J; junction bases unmatched: 1.

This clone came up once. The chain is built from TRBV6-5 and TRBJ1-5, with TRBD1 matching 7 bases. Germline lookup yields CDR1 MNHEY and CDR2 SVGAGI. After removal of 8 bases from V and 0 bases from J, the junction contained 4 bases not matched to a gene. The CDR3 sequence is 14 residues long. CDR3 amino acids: CASAPGGSNQPQHF. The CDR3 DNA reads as TGTGCCAGCGCCCCAGGGGGTAGCAATCAGCCCCAGCATTTT.

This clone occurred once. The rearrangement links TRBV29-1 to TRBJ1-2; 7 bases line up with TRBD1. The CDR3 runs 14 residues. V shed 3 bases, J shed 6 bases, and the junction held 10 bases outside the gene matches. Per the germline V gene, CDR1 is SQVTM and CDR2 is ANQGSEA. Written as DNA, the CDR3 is TGCAGCGTTGACCGGGACCTCACAGGGGATGGCTACACCTTC. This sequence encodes CSVDRDLTGDGYTF.

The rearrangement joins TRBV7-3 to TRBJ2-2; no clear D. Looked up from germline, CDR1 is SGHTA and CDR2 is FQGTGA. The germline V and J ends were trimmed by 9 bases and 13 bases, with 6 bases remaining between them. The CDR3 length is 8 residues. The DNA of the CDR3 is TGTGCCAGGGTGCGGCTGTTTTTT. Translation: CARVRLFF. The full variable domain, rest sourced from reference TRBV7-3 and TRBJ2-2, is GAGVSQTPSNKVTEKGKYVELRCDPISGHTALYWYRQSLGQGPEFLIYFQGTGAADDSGLPNDRFFAVRPEGSVSTLKIQRTERGDSAVYLCARVRLFFGEGSRLTVL.

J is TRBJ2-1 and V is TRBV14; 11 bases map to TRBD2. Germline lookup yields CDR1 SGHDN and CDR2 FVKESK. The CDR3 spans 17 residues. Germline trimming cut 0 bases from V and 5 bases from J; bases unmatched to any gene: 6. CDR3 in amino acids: CASSQEVTSGAHNEQFF. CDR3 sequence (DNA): TGTGCCAGCAGCCAAGAGGTGACTAGCGGGGCCCACAATGAGCAGTTCTTC.

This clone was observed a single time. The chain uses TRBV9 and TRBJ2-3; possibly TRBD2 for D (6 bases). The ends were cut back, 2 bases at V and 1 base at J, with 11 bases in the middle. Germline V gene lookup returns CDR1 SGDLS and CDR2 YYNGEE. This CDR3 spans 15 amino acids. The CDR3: CASSVASGRTDTQYF. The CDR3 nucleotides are TGTGCCAGCAGCGTGGCCAGCGGGCGCACAGATACGCAGTATTTT.